The 32 T cell receptor beta chains given below trace back to one sample, sequenced in a study of T cell responses to AZD1222 COVID-19 vaccine. The assay was immunoSEQ multiplex PCR, and TCRdb's table has in-frame clones only and misses some. The sample includes about 140,000 clones, 80% to 95% of them seen just once. The sequenced sample was peripheral blood, obtained on day 0 of AZD1222 vaccination. These receptors all stem from an adult in good health.

The rearrangement uses TRBV20-1 and TRBJ2-4; either TRBD1 or TRBD2 may supply D (5 bases each). Germline values: CDR1 DFQATT, CDR2 SNEGSKA (reference sequence). The CDR3 covers 16 residues. V was shortened by 3 bases and J by 2 bases, with 17 bases between the two germline ends. CDR3 sequence: CSASVGPRRSKNIQYF. The CDR3 region has the DNA TGCAGTGCTAGTGTGGGACCCCGGAGGTCCAAAAACATTCAGTACTTC.

The chain joins TRBV6-5 to TRBJ1-4, with D uncertain. V was trimmed by 0 bases and J by 8 bases, leaving 16 bases between them. Germline-derived CDR1 and CDR2 are MNHEY and SVGAGI. The length of the CDR3 is 16 residues. The DNA of the CDR3 is TGTGCCAGCAGTTACTCGACGTATCCCCGAGGGGAAAAACTGTTTTTT. Its protein is CASSYSTYPRGEKLFF.

V gene TRBV6-2 or TRBV6-3 combines with J gene TRBJ1-1; the D gene is possibly TRBD1 (5 bases). Per germline, CDR1 MNHEY and CDR2 SVGEGT. Trimming pared 5 bases from V and 1 base from J, leaving 14 bases between. This CDR3 has 15 residues. CDR3: CASSLRRASNTEAFF. The DNA of the CDR3 is TGTGCCAGCAGTCTCCGCAGGGCATCGAACACTGAAGCTTTCTTT.

The rearrangement joins TRBV4-3 to TRBJ1-5, with 9 bases lining up with TRBD1. This CDR3 is built from 18 residues. The J segment lost 2 bases and the V segment lost 2 bases, leaving 10 bases of the junction unmatched. Germline V CDR1 and CDR2: LGHNA, YSLEER. CDR3 DNA: TGCGCCAGCAGCCAAAACCCCATGACAGGGGGAGGCAATCAGCCCCAGCATTTT. It translates to CASSQNPMTGGGNQPQHF.

The chain employs TRBV4-1 and TRBJ1-1; weak D call: TRBD1 (6 bases). The V and J ends lost 1 base and 5 bases respectively, with 23 bases between them. Looked up from germline, CDR1 is MGHRA and CDR2 is YSYEKL. CDR3 size: 18 residues. CDR3 region: CASSQGSRQAQGRTEAFF. CDR3 DNA: TGCGCCAGCAGCCAAGGTTCCCGACAGGCCCAAGGAAGGACTGAAGCTTTCTTT.

The V call is TRBV7-2, the J call TRBJ2-2, with 8 nucleotides matching TRBD1. CDR3 length: 14 residues. J gave up 16 bases and V 0 bases, and 10 bases lay outside the gene matches. Per germline, CDR1 SGHTA and CDR2 FQGNSA. The CDR3 loop is CASSLAEGQGPAFF. DNA of the CDR3: TGTGCCAGCAGCTTAGCAGAAGGACAGGGCCCTGCGTTTTTT.

The chain has TRBV2 and TRBJ2-3; no clear D. V was pared by 2 bases and J by 6 bases, with 6 bases between. The CDR3 length is 12 residues. Looked up from germline, CDR1 is SNHLY and CDR2 is FYNNEI. The CDR3 nucleotides are TGTGCCAGCAGTGAACAGCACGATACGCAGTATTTT. Protein product: CASSEQHDTQYF.

This chain uses TRBV6-5 with TRBJ1-5; D not certain. This CDR3 is built from 16 residues. Trimming removed 3 bases from V and 0 bases from J, with 12 bases in between. Germline loops: CDR1 MNHEY, CDR2 SVGAGI. The DNA for the CDR3 is TGTGCCAGCAGTTATGGCCCAACGGATAGCAATCAGCCCCAGCATTTT. This sequence encodes CASSYGPTDSNQPQHF.

J is TRBJ1-3 and V is TRBV3-1 (or the pseudogene TRBV3-2); D uncertain. The CDR3 has 13 residues. Germline-derived CDR1 and CDR2 are LGHDT and YNNKEL (reference sequence). Trimming shortened V by 1 base and J by 4 bases, and 5 bases separated the two germline ends. This CDR3 is CASSQVTGNTIYF. CDR3 sequence (DNA): TGTGCCAGCAGCCAAGTTACCGGAAACACCATATATTTT.

This clone showed up just a few times. The chain joins TRBV11-2 to TRBJ1-5; 9 bases align to TRBD1. Germline V gene lookup returns CDR1 SGHAT and CDR2 FQNNGV. The CDR3 extends over 14 amino acids. The J segment lost 6 bases and the V segment lost 5 bases, leaving 5 bases of the junction unmatched. The CDR3 DNA is TGTGCCAGCAGCACCGGGACAGGGTTTCAGCCCCAGCATTTT. This translates into CASSTGTGFQPQHF. The entire variable domain, with the rest obtained from reference TRBV11-2 and TRBJ1-5, is as follows: EAGVAQSPRYKIIEKRQSVAFWCNPISGHATLYWYQQILGQGPKLLIQFQNNGVVDDSQLPKDRFSAERLKGVDSTLKIQPAKLEDSAVYLCASSTGTGFQPQHFGDGTRLSIL.

The rearrangement uses TRBV19 and TRBJ2-7, with TRBD1 as a possible D gene (6 bases). Trimming stripped 4 bases from V and 4 bases from J, with 17 bases between. CDR1 and CDR2 from the germline V gene are LNHDA and SQIVND (reference sequence). There are 15 residues in the CDR3. The CDR3: CASSRFVTGKYEQYF. The CDR3 nucleotides read TGTGCCAGTAGTAGATTCGTTACAGGGAAGTACGAGCAGTACTTC. Using reference TRBV19 and TRBJ2-7 for the parts outside the CDR3, the full variable domain is DGGITQSPKYLFRKEGQNVTLSCEQNLNHDAMYWYRQDPGQGLRLIYYSQIVNDFQKGDIAEGYSVSREKKESFPLTVTSAQKNPTAFYLCASSRFVTGKYEQYFGPGTRLTVT.

The V call is TRBV10-3, the J call TRBJ2-1; 12 nucleotides align to TRBD2. The CDR3 contains 16 residues. Trimming cost V 7 bases and J 7 bases; bases outside gene matches: 11. Germline CDR1 ENHRY, CDR2 SYGVKD. CDR3 nucleotides: TGTGCCATCAACGCCGGGACTAGCGGGCTCCGTAATGAGCAGTTCTTC. Amino acid sequence: CAINAGTSGLRNEQFF.

The chain couples TRBV27 to TRBJ1-5; no firm D call. The CDR3 is 15 residues long. Germline V gives CDR1 MNHEY, CDR2 SMNVEV (reference sequence). With 2 bases removed from V and 10 bases from J, the gap between germline ends came to 18 bases. DNA for the CDR3: TGTGCCAGCAGTTTAAATCTTCGTGCGGGCAGCCCCCAGCATTTT. Translating gives CASSLNLRAGSPQHF.

The chain carries TRBV28 and TRBJ1-1; D might be TRBD1 (5 bases). The V end was cut by 7 bases, the J end by 6 bases, with 15 bases between. Germline V gene data show CDR1 as MDHEN and CDR2 as SYDVKM. The CDR3 extends over 13 amino acids. CDR3 protein: CASTLPGGAEAFF. The CDR3 DNA sequence: TGTGCCAGCACCCTACCCGGGGGGGCTGAAGCTTTCTTT.

The chain recombines TRBV5-6 with TRBJ1-4, with D unresolved. Between the trimmed V and J ends, which lost 0 bases and 0 bases, there was a span of 6 bases. The CDR3 runs to 15 residues. Per the germline V gene, CDR1 is SGHDT and CDR2 is YYEEEE. CDR3 loop: CASSLGLATNEKLFF. The CDR3 DNA follows: TGTGCCAGCAGCTTGGGCTTGGCAACTAATGAAAAACTGTTTTTT.

This chain uses TRBV20-1 with TRBJ2-1; 7 positions agree with TRBD2. The CDR3 is 14 residues long. The J segment lost 7 bases and the V segment lost 3 bases, leaving 9 bases of the junction unmatched. The germline CDR1 and CDR2 sequences are DFQATT and SNEGSKA (reference sequence). In nucleotides, the CDR3 is TGCAGTGCTAGTAGGGAGGGCTCGGGGAATGAGCAGTTCTTC. Residues: CSASREGSGNEQFF.

This clone was recorded once. The chain has TRBV6-5 and TRBJ1-6; 7 nucleotides align to TRBD1. The CDR3 covers 13 residues. Germline CDR1 and CDR2: MNHEY and SVGAGI. J was trimmed by 14 bases and V by 6 bases; bases with no gene match: 10. This chain's CDR3 is CASSSWDSGALHF. CDR3 sequence (DNA): TGTGCCAGCAGCTCCTGGGACAGTGGGGCCCTCCACTTT.

CDR3 DNA: TGTGCCAGCAGTCTGCAACAGGGTAATGAGCAGTTCTTC. Translated: CASSLQQGNEQFF. This rearrangement joins TRBV12-3 or TRBV12-4 to TRBJ2-1; tentative D call: TRBD1 (6 bases). The CDR3 sequence is 13 residues long. V gave up 5 bases and J gave up 7 bases, with 12 bases separating them.

This chain links TRBV6-2 or TRBV6-3 with TRBJ1-1, with D perhaps matching TRBD1 (6 bases). The CDR3 contains 11 residues. CDR1 MNHEY and CDR2 SVGEGT come from the germline V gene. V was clipped by 4 bases and J by 9 bases, with 9 bases between them. The CDR3 loop reads CASSSRGKAFF. CDR3 sequence (DNA): TGTGCCAGCAGTTCGAGGGGGAAAGCTTTCTTT.

The V and J genes are TRBV14 and TRBJ2-1, with 7 bases identical to TRBD2. Trimming took 3 bases from V and 0 from J; bases not matched to a gene: 8. The germline V gene has CDR1 SGHDN and CDR2 FVKESK. CDR3 length equals 17 residues. The CDR3 reads CASSQLGAGVSYNEQFF. The DNA for the CDR3 is TGTGCCAGCAGCCAGCTAGGGGCGGGAGTCTCCTACAATGAGCAGTTCTTC.

This sequence joins TRBV23-1 and TRBJ1-1, with 9 positions matching TRBD1. TRBV23-1 is an ORF, and what it does is uncertain. This CDR3 is 16 amino acids long. J lost 2 bases, V lost 4 bases, and 8 bases had no gene match. CDR3 DNA: TGCGCCAGCAGTCCTCGGTGGGACAGGGTAAACACTGAAGCTTTCTTT. Its protein is CASSPRWDRVNTEAFF.

The chain uses TRBV7-2 and TRBJ1-1, with 10 bases aligning to TRBD1. Germline CDR1 SGHTA, CDR2 FQGNSA. The V segment lost 6 bases and the J segment 7 bases; nucleotides outside the gene matches: 11. The CDR3 length is 15 residues. CDR3 nucleotide sequence: TGTGCCAGCAGTCTAGGACAGGGGGGGAAGGGTGAAGCTTTCTTT. Translation: CASSLGQGGKGEAFF. Complete variable domain (other parts from reference TRBV7-2 and TRBJ1-1): GAGVSQSPSNKVTEKGKDVELRCDPISGHTALYWYRQSLGQGLEFLIYFQGNSAPDKSGLPSDRFSAERTGGSVSTLTIQRTQQEDSAVYLCASSLGQGGKGEAFFGQGTRLTVV.

This clone was observed once. CDR3 protein: CSVEEGRSDGYTF. Here the CDR3 DNA reads TGCAGCGTTGAAGAGGGAAGGTCGGATGGCTACACCTTC. V usage is TRBV29-1 and J usage is TRBJ1-2; no clear D. V was shortened by 0 bases and J by 6 bases, with 11 bases between the two germline ends. From germline, CDR1 is SQVTM and CDR2 ANQGSEA. This CDR3 comprises 13 residues.

V usage is TRBV4-1 and J usage is TRBJ1-6, with D perhaps matching TRBD1 (5 bases). V was cut by 1 base and J by 5 bases, with 12 bases left in between. The CDR3 runs 16 residues. Looked up from germline, CDR1 is MGHRA and CDR2 is YSYEKL. The CDR3 region has the DNA TGCGCCAGCAGCCAAGGTTGGGGCAGTGATAATTCACCCCTCCACTTT. It yields the protein CASSQGWGSDNSPLHF.

This rearrangement joins TRBV4-2 to TRBJ1-4; 10 bases match TRBD1. Unmatched junction bases numbered 6, after V lost 5 bases and J lost 6 bases. Germline V gene lookup returns CDR1 LGHNA and CDR2 YNFKEQ. This CDR3 is 15 amino acids long. In DNA, the CDR3 is TGTGCCAGCAGCGAGCCGGGACAGGGGTATGAAAAACTGTTTTTT. This encodes CASSEPGQGYEKLFF.

The rearrangement uses TRBV5-1 and TRBJ1-4, with D perhaps TRBD1 (5 bases). Germline assignment: CDR1 SGHRS and CDR2 YFSETQ. CDR3 length: 16 residues. The germline V and J ends were trimmed by 4 bases and 4 bases, with 17 bases remaining between them. The CDR3 reads CASSRDPERRNEKLFF. The CDR3 DNA reads TGCGCCAGCAGCAGGGACCCCGAGAGACGTAATGAAAAACTGTTTTTT.

This clone was seen a single time. This chain joins TRBV7-2 and TRBJ1-2, with a tentative D call TRBD1 (5 bases). With 2 bases removed from V and 2 bases from J, the gap between germline ends came to 12 bases. The germline V gene encodes CDR1 SGHTA and CDR2 FQGNSA. The CDR3 loop spans 15 amino acids. The CDR3 loop is CASSLQAGSNYGYTF. The CDR3 region has the DNA TGTGCCAGCAGCTTACAGGCAGGGAGCAACTATGGCTACACCTTC.

The chain combines TRBV2 with TRBJ1-2; TRBD1 matches 10 bases. The J segment lost 4 bases and the V segment lost 6 bases, leaving 5 bases of the junction unmatched. CDR1 SNHLY and CDR2 FYNNEI come from the germline V gene. CDR3 size: 14 residues. The CDR3 reads CASRPGQGIYGYTF. The CDR3, as DNA: TGTGCCAGCAGGCCGGGACAGGGGATCTATGGCTACACCTTC.

This clone appeared once. The rearrangement uses TRBV7-9 and TRBJ1-4; TRBD1 agrees at 9 bases. The germline CDR1 and CDR2 sequences are SEHNR and FQNEAQ (reference sequence). This CDR3 spans 14 amino acids. After removal of 5 bases from V and 7 bases from J, the junction contained 5 bases not matched to a gene. CDR3 nucleotides: TGTGCCAGCAGCGAACGGGACAGGGCTGAAAAACTGTTTTTT. Protein product: CASSERDRAEKLFF.

The chain combines TRBV6-4 with TRBJ2-1, with 12 positions matching TRBD2. CDR1 and CDR2 from the germline V gene are MRHNA and SNTAGT. V was pared by 0 bases and J by 7 bases, with 7 bases of the junction left unmatched. The CDR3 runs 17 residues. CDR3 sequence (DNA): TGTGCCAGCAGTGACTCGAAGCTAGCGGGGGGGAAAAATGAGCAGTTCTTC. Translation gives CASSDSKLAGGKNEQFF.

The J gene is TRBJ1-3, the V gene TRBV2, with D perhaps matching TRBD1 (6 bases). The germline V and J ends were trimmed by 7 bases and 3 bases, with 10 bases remaining between them. The germline V gene encodes CDR1 SNHLY and CDR2 FYNNEI. This CDR3 region has 13 residues. CDR3 sequence reads: CASKGEFGNTIYF. The CDR3 DNA sequence: TGTGCCAGCAAGGGGGAGTTTGGAAACACCATATATTTT.

V and J are TRBV3-1 (or the pseudogene TRBV3-2) and TRBJ1-2; D ambiguous. Germline V gene lookup returns CDR1 LGHDT and CDR2 YNNKEL (reference sequence). V lost 5 bases to trimming and J lost 8 bases, with 15 bases between them. The CDR3 runs to 13 residues. The CDR3 sequence: CASSARVRHGYTF. In DNA, the CDR3 is TGTGCCAGCAGCGCAAGAGTGAGGCACGGCTACACCTTC.